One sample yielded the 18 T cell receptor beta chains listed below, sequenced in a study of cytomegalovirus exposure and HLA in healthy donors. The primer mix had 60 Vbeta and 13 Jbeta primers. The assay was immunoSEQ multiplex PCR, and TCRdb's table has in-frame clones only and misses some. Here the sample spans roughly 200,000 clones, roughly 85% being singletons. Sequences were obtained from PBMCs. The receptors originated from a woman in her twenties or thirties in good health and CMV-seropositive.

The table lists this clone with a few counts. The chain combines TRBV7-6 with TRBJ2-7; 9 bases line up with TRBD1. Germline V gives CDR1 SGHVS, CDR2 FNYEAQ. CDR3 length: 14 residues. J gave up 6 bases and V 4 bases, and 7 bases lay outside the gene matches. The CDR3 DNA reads TGTGCCAGCAGCTCCGGGACAGGGTTAACCGAGCAGTACTTC. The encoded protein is CASSSGTGLTEQYF.

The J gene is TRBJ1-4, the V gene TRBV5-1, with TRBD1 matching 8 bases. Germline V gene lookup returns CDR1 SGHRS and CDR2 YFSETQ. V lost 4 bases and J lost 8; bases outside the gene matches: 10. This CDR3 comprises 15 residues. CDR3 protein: CASSIGQGPYEKLFF. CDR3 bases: TGCGCCAGCAGCATCGGACAGGGCCCTTACGAAAAACTGTTTTTT.

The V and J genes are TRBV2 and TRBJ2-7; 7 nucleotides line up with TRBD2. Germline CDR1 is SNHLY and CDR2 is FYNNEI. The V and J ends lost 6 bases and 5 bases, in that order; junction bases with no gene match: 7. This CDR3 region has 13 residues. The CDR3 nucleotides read TGTGCCAGCAGAGGACTAGTAATGCACGAGCAGTACTTC. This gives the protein CASRGLVMHEQYF.

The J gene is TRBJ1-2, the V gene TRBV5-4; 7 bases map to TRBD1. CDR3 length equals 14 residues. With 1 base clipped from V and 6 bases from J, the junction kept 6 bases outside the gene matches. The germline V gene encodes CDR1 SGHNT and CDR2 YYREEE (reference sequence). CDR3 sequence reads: CASSLPTGRNGYTF. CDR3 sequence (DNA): TGTGCCAGCAGCTTGCCGACAGGGCGGAATGGCTACACCTTC.

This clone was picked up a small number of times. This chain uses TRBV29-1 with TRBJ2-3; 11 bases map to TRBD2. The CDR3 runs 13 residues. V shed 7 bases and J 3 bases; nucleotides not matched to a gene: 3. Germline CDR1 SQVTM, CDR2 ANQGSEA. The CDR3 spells CSALAGGTDTQYF. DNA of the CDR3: TGCAGCGCTTTAGCGGGGGGGACAGATACGCAGTATTTT.

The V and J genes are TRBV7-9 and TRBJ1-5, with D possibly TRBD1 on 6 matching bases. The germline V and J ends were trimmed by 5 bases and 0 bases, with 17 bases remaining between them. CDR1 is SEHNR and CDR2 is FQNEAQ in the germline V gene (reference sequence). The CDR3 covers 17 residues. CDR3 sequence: CASSPAGELISNQPQHF. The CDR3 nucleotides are TGTGCCAGCAGCCCAGCAGGGGAACTCATTAGCAATCAGCCCCAGCATTTT.

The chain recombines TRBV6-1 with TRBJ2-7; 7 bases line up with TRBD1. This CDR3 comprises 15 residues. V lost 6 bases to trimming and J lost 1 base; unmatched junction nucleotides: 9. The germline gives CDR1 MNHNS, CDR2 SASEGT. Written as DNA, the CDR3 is TGTGCCAGCAGGAGGGACAGAGTTGGGTCCTACGAGCAGTACTTC. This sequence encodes CASRRDRVGSYEQYF.

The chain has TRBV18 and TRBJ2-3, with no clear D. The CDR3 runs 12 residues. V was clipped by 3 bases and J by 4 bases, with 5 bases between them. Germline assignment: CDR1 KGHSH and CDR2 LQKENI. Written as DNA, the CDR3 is TGTGCCAGCTCACCTCGTGCAGATACGCAGTATTTT. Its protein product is CASSPRADTQYF.

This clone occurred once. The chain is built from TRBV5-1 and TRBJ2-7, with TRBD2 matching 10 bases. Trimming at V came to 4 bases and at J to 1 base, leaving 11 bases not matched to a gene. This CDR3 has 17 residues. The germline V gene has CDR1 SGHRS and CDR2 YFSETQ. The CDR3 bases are TGCGCCAGCAGCCCGGCGGCCATTAGCGGGAGGTCCTACGAGCAGTACTTC. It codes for CASSPAAISGRSYEQYF.

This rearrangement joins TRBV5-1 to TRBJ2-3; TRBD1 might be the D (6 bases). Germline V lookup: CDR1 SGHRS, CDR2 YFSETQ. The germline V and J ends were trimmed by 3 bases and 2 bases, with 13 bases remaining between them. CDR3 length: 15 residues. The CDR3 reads CASSSRTESTDTQYF. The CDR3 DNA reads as TGCGCCAGCAGCTCTCGGACAGAGTCCACAGATACGCAGTATTTT.

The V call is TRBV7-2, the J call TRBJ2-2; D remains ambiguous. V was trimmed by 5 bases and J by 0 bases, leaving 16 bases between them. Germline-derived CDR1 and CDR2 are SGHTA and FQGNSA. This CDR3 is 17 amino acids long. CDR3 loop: CASSLNGGPANTGELFF. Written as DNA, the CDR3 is TGTGCCAGCAGCCTCAACGGTGGGCCCGCGAACACCGGGGAGCTGTTTTTT.

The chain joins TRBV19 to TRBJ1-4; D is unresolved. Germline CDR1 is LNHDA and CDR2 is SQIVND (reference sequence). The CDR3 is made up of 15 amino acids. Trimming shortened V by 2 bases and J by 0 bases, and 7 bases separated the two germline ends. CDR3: CASSISTATNEKLFF. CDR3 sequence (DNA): TGTGCCAGTAGTATATCCACTGCAACTAATGAAAAACTGTTTTTT.

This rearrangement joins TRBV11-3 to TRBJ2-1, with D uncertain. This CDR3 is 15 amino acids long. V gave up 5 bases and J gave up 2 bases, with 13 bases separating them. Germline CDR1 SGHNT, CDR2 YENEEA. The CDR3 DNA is TGTGCCAGCAGCGGCCTGGTGGCAGCCTACAATGAGCAGTTCTTC. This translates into CASSGLVAAYNEQFF.

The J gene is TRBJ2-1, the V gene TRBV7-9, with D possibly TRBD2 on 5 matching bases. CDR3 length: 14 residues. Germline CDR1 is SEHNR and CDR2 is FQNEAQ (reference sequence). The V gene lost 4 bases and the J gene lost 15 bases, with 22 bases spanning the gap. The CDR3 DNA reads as TGTGCCAGCAGCTCTCCTGGACGCGGGTCTCGGTGGTTCTTC. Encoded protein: CASSSPGRGSRWFF.

This CDR3 is CASVRGGNEQFF. The CDR3 DNA reads as TGTGCCAGCGTTAGGGGGGGCAATGAGCAGTTCTTC. The chain employs TRBV7-2 and TRBJ2-1, with a tentative D call TRBD2 (7 bases). Trimming took 8 bases from V and 6 from J, leaving 11 bases between them. The CDR3 has 12 residues. Germline V lookup: CDR1 SGHTA, CDR2 FQGNSA.

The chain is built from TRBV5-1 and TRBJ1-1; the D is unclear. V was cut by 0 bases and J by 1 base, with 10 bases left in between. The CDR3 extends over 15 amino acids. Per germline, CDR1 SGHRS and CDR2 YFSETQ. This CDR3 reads CASSLAREGNTEAFF. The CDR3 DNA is TGCGCCAGCAGCTTGGCCCGGGAGGGGAACACTGAAGCTTTCTTT.

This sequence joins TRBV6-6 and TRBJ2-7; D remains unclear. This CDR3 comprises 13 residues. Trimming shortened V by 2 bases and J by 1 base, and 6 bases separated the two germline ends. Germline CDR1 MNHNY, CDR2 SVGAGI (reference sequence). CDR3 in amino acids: CASSYTGSYEQYF. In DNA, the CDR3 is TGTGCCAGCAGTTACACGGGTTCCTACGAGCAGTACTTC.

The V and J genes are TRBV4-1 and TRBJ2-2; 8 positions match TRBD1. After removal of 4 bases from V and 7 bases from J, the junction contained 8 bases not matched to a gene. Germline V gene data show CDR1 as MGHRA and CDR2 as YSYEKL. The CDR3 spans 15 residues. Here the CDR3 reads CASSPQGVTDGELFF. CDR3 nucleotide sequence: TGCGCCAGCAGCCCACAGGGGGTAACGGACGGGGAGCTGTTTTTT.